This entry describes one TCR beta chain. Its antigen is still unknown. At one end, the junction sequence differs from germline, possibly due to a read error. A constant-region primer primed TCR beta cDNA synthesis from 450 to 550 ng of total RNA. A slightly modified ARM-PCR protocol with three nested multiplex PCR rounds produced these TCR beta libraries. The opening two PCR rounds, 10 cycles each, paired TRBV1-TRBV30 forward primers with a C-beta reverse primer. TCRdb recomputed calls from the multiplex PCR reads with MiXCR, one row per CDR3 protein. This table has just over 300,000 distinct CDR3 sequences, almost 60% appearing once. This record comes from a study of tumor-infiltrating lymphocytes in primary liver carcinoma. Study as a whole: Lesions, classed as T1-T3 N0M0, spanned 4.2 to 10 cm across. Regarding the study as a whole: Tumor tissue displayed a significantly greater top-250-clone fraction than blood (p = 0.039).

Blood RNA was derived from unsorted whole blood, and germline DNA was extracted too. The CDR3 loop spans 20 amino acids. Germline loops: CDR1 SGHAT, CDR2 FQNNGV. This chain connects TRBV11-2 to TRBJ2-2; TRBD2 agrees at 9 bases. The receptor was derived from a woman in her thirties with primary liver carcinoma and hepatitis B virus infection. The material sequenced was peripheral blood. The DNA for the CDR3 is TGTGCCAGCAGCCGACCCTCAGGACTAGCGTATTCTACGGGGACCGGGGAGCAGTTTTTT. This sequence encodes CASSRPSGLAYSTGTGEQFF. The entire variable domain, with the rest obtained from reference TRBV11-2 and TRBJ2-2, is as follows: EAGVAQSPRYKIIEKRQSVAFWCNPISGHATLYWYQQILGQGPKLLIQFQNNGVVDDSQLPKDRFSAERLKGVDSTLKIQPAKLEDSAVYLCASSRPSGLAYSTGTGEQFFGEGSRLTVL.